This TCR beta chain was observed in a study of T cells after yellow fever vaccination. Study in general: In the case of low-cell-number fractions, SMART-Seq v4 Ultra Low Input was used for preparation.

The 5'RACE template-switching step produced TCR cDNA and added a universal primer site and UMIs. One entry per CDR3 protein results from TCRdb running MiXCR on the 5' RACE reads. This sample has about 58,000 distinct CDR3 sequences, with more than 5.5% found just once. This CDR3 is built from 13 residues. Germline V lookup: CDR1 SQVTM, CDR2 ANQGSEA. The trim removed 3 bases at V and 3 bases at J, leaving 4 bases unmatched. There are many counts of this clonotype. This TCR was recovered from a young man who received the YFV17D yellow fever vaccine. The chain uses TRBV29-1 and TRBJ1-1, with 7 nucleotides matching TRBD1. This sample comprised CD8+ T cells sorted from PBMCs, obtained on the day of the first yellow fever vaccination. The CDR3 loop reads CSVDTGEDTEAFF. The CDR3 region has the DNA TGCAGCGTTGATACAGGGGAGGACACTGAAGCTTTCTTT. Together with reference TRBV29-1 and TRBJ1-1, the CDR3 gives the full variable domain: SAVISQKPSRDICQRGTSLTIQCQVDSQVTMMFWYRQQPGQSLTLIATANQGSEATYESGFVIDKFPISRPNLTFSTLTVSNMSPEDSSIYLCSVDTGEDTEAFFGQGTRLTVV.